This T cell receptor beta chain comes out of a study of CD8 T cells in Susac syndrome. This clonotype was observed once. Its antigen is still unknown. Study conclusions and caveats: It was acknowledged by the study that relatively few individuals were included in its TCR sequencing and HLA analysis.

The RNA, roughly 0.5 to 1 ug, was put through reverse transcription using random hexamers. Amplification of TCR beta CDR3 used immunoSEQ multiplex PCR across 54 Vbeta and 13 Jbeta. TCRdb ran MiXCR on the immunoSEQ multiplex PCR reads and lists one entry per CDR3 protein. The sample has some 95,000 distinct CDR3 sequences, 85% to 95% seen once; the top ten hold 0.25% to 0.4%. Sequencing of TCR beta was carried out in blood CD8+ and CD4+ T cells. Negative magnetic isolation gave CD8+ and CD4+ cells; FACS enriched CD8+ TEMRA. Material: CD8+ T cells from PBMCs. This clonotype was obtained from a human donor in good health.

Here the CDR3 reads CASIKKGAGTEAFF. DNA of the CDR3: TGTGCCAGCATCAAAAAGGGGGCGGGCACTGAAGCTTTCTTT. This chain connects TRBV6-2 or TRBV6-3 to TRBJ1-1, with 7 bases that match TRBD1. The V and J ends lost 7 bases and 4 bases, in that order; junction bases with no gene match: 9. The germline V gene has CDR1 MNHEY and CDR2 SVGEGT. This CDR3 comprises 14 residues.